A single sample gave rise to the 5 T cell receptor beta chains below, sequenced in a study of T cell responses to AZD1222 COVID-19 vaccine. The protocol was immunoSEQ multiplex PCR, while the TCRdb copy is restricted to in-frame clones and leaves out a portion. The table shows under 95,000 clones, with around 90% occurring only once. Sequencing was performed on peripheral blood, taken on day 0 of AZD1222 vaccination. These receptors were obtained from an adult in good health.

The CDR3 reads CSVGEGGYAEAFF. The CDR3 bases are TGCAGCGTTGGAGAGGGGGGGTACGCTGAAGCTTTCTTT. V is TRBV29-1 and J is TRBJ1-1; D may be TRBD1 (6 bases). Germline V gene sequence: CDR1 SQVTM, CDR2 ANQGSEA. The CDR3 runs to 13 residues. Trimming pared 4 bases from V and 6 bases from J, leaving 15 bases between.

The rearrangement links TRBV19 to TRBJ1-1; TRBD1 might be the D (5 bases). Trimming shortened V by 3 bases and J by 2 bases, and 13 bases separated the two germline ends. The germline V gene has CDR1 LNHDA and CDR2 SQIVND (reference sequence). This CDR3 region has 15 residues. CDR3 DNA: TGTGCCAGTAGTATCTCGCCAGGGCCTAACACTGAAGCTTTCTTT. This translates into CASSISPGPNTEAFF. Together with reference TRBV19 and TRBJ1-1, the CDR3 gives the full variable domain: DGGITQSPKYLFRKEGQNVTLSCEQNLNHDAMYWYRQDPGQGLRLIYYSQIVNDFQKGDIAEGYSVSREKKESFPLTVTSAQKNPTAFYLCASSISPGPNTEAFFGQGTRLTVV.

This clone showed up just a few times. V is TRBV24-1 and J is TRBJ2-7; D is unresolved. The CDR3 spans 12 residues. Trimming cost V 2 bases and J 3 bases, with 4 bases left between them. Germline assignment: CDR1 KGHDR and CDR2 SFDVKD. The CDR3 nucleotides read TGTGCCACCAGTGATTACAGCTACGAGCAGTACTTC. Translated, it gives CATSDYSYEQYF.

This clone was detected only once. The J gene is TRBJ2-3, the V gene TRBV15, with 7 bases identical to TRBD1. J gave up 5 bases and V 1 base, and 3 bases lay outside the gene matches. From germline, CDR1 is LNHNV and CDR2 YYDKDF (reference sequence). The CDR3 is 14 amino acids. CDR3 DNA: TGTGCCACCAGCAGAGGACAGGGTAGAGATACGCAGTATTTT. Translation: CATSRGQGRDTQYF. Full variable domain (outside the CDR3, taken from reference TRBV15 and TRBJ2-3): DAMVIQNPRYQVTQFGKPVTLSCSQTLNHNVMYWYQQKSSQAPKLLFHYYDKDFNNEADTPDNFQSRRPNTSFCFLDIRSPGLGDTAMYLCATSRGQGRDTQYFGPGTRLTVL.

This rearrangement joins TRBV7-2 to TRBJ1-5, with TRBD1 matching 11 bases. V was clipped by 4 bases and J by 3 bases; unmatched bases: 5. The CDR3 length is 16 residues. Germline V gene sequence: CDR1 SGHTA, CDR2 FQGNSA. The CDR3 nucleotides read TGTGCCAGCAGCTCCGGGACAGGGGGAACCAATCAGCCCCAGCATTTT. This gives the protein CASSSGTGGTNQPQHF.